This note documents a single TCR beta chain sequence. These data are taken from a study of shared T cell receptors in the human thymus. Germline lookup yields CDR1 SGHVS and CDR2 FQNEAQ. This CDR3 has 12 residues. V lost 1 base to trimming and J lost 9 bases, with 10 bases between them. Produced via immunoSEQ multiplex PCR; TCRdb's table is partial and in-frame only. The sample includes 500,000 to 850,000 clones, 80% to 90% of them seen just once. The same data also contributed to another study, on human thymus T cells. This second study notes: Donor material was obtained from healthy Finnish infants undergoing corrective surgery for congenital heart defects. Thymus was obtained from resections taken during corrective heart surgery.

Material: thymocytes. V is TRBV7-8 and J is TRBJ2-7; D is unclear. This receptor was obtained from a boy younger than two with a congenital heart defect. The CDR3 loop reads CASSLGQVAQYF. The CDR3, as DNA: TGTGCCAGCAGCTTAGGGCAGGTTGCGCAGTACTTC.